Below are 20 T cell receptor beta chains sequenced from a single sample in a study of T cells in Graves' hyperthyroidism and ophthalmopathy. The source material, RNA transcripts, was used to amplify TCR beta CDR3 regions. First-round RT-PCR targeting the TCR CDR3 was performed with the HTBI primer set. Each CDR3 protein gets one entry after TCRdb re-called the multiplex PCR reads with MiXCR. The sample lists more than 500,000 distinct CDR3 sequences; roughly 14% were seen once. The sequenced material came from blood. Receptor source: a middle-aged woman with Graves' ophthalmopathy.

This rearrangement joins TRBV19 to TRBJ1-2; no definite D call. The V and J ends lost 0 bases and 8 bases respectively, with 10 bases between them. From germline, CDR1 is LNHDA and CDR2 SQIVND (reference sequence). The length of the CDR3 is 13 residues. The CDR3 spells CASSIDERRGYTF. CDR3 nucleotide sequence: TGTGCCAGTAGTATAGATGAGCGGCGGGGCTACACCTTC.

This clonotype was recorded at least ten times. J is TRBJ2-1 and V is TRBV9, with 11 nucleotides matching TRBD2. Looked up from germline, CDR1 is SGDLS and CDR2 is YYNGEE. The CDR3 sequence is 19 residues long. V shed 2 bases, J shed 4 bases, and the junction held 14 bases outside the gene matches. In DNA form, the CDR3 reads TGTGCCAGCAGCGTTCGGGCAAGAACGACTAGCGGGATGTACAATGAGCAGTTCTTC. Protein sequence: CASSVRARTTSGMYNEQFF.

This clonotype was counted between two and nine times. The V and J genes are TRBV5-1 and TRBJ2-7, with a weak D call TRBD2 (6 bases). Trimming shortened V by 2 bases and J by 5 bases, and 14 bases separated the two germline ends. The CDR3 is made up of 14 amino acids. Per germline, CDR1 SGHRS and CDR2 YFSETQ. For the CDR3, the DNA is TGCGCCAGCAGCTTACCGGGACTTAGCAACGAGCAGTACTTC. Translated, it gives CASSLPGLSNEQYF.

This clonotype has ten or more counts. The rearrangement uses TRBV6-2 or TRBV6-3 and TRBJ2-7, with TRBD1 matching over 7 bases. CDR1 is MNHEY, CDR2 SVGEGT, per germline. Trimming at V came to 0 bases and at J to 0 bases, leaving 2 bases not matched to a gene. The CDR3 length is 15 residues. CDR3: CASSYSGDSSYEQYF. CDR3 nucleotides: TGTGCCAGCAGTTACTCTGGGGACAGCTCCTACGAGCAGTACTTC.

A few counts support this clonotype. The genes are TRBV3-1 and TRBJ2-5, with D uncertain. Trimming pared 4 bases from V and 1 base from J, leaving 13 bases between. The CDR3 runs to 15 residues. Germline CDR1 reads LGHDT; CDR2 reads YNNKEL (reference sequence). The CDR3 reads CASSPPSAVQETQYF. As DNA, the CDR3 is TGTGCCAGCAGCCCGCCCAGCGCGGTCCAAGAGACCCAGTACTTC.

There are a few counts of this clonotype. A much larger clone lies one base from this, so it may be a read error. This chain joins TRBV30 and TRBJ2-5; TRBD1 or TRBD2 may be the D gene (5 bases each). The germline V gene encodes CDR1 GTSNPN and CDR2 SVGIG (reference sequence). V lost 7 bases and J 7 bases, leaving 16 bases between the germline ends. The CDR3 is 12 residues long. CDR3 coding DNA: TGTGCCTCCCGAGGGGATGTGGGGACCCAGTACTTC. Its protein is CASRGDVGTQYF. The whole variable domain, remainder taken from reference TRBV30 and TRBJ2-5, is SQTIHQWPATLVQPVGSPLSLECTVEGTSNPNLYWYRQAAGRGLQLLFYSVGIGQISSEVPQNLSASRPQDRQFILSSKKLLLSDSGFYLCASRGDVGTQYFGPGTRLLVL.

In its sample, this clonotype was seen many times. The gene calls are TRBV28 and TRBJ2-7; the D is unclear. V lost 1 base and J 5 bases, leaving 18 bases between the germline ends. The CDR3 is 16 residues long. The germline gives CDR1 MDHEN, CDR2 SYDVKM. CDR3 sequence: CASSLFRDPPTHEQYF. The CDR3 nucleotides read TGTGCCAGCAGTTTATTCCGAGATCCACCTACCCACGAGCAGTACTTC.

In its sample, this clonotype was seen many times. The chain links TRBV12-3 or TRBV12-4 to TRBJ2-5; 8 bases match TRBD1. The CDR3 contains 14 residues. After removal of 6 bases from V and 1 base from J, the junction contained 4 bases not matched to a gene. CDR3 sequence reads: CASRTGESQETQYF. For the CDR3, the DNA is TGTGCCAGCAGGACAGGGGAATCCCAAGAGACCCAGTACTTC.

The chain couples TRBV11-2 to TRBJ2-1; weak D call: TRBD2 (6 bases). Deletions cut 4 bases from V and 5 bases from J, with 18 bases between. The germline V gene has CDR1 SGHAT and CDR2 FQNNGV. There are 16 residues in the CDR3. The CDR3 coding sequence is TGTGCCAGCAGCTCGTTTAAAGGGACTGCTCACAATGAGCAGTTCTTC. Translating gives CASSSFKGTAHNEQFF.

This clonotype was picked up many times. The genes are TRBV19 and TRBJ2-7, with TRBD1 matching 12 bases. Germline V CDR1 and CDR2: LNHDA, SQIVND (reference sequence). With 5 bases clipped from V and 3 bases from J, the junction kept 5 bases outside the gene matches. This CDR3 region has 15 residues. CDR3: CASSAGQGAIYEQYF. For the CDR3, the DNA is TGTGCCAGTAGTGCGGGACAGGGGGCCATCTACGAGCAGTACTTC.

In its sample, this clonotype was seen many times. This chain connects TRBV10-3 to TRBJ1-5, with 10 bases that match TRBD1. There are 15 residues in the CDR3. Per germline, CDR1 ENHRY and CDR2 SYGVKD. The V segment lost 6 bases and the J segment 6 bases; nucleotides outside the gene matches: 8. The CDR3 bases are TGTGCCATCAGCCAAGGACAGGGGGGAAGTCAGCCCCAGCATTTT. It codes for CAISQGQGGSQPQHF.

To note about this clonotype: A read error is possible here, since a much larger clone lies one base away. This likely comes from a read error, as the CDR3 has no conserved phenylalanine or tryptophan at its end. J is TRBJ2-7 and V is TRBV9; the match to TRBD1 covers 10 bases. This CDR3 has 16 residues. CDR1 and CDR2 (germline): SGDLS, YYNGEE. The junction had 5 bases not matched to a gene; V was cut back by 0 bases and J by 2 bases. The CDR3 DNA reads TGTGCCAGCAGCGTAGGAGGGACAGGGGAAACCTACGAGCAGTACCTC. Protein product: CASSVGGTGETYEQYL.

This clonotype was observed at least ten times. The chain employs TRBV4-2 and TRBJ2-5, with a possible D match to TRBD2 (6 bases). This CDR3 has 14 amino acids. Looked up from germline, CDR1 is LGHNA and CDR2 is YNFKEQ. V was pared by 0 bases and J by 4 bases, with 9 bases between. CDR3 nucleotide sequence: TGTGCCAGCAGCCAAGACGGGCGGGGAGAGACCCAGTACTTC. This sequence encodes CASSQDGRGETQYF.

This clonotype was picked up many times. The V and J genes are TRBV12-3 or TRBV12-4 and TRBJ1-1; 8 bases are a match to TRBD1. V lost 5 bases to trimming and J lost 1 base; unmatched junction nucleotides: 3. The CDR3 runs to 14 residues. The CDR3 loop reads CASSLDRENTEAFF. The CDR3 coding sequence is TGTGCCAGCAGTCTGGACAGGGAGAACACTGAAGCTTTCTTT.

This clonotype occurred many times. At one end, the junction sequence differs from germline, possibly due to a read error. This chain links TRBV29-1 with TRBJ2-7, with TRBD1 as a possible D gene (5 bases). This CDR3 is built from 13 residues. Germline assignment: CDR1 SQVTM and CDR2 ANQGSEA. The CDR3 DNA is TGCAGCGTTGTTCTGGGGCCTATCTACGGGCAGTACTTC. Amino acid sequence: CSVVLGPIYGQYF.

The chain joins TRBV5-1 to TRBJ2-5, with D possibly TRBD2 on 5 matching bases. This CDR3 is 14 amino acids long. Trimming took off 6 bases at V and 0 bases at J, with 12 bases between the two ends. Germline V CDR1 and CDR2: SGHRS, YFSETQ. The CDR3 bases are TGCGCCAGCATGGCGGGCACGTACCAAGAGACCCAGTACTTC. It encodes CASMAGTYQETQYF.

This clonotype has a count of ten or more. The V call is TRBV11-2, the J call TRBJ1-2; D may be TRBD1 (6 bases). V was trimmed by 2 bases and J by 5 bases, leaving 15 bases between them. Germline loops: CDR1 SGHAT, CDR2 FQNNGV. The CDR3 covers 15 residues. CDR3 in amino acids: CASSLSAGATYGYTF. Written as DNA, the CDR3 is TGTGCCAGCAGCTTATCGGCAGGGGCGACGTATGGCTACACCTTC.

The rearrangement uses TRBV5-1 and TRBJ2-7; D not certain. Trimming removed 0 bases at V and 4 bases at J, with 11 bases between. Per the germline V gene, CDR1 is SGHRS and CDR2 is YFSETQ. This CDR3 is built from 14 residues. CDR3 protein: CASSLGGRMYEQYF. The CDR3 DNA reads TGCGCCAGCAGCTTGGGGGGAAGAATGTACGAGCAGTACTTC.

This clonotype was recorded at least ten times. The CDR3 DNA follows: TGTGCCAGCAACGAGCCCCAAGAGTGGCCCCAGCATTTT. Encoded protein: CASNEPQEWPQHF. The chain has TRBV6-5 and TRBJ1-5; D not certain. The V and J ends lost 7 bases and 9 bases respectively, with 16 bases between them. Looked up from germline, CDR1 is MNHEY and CDR2 is SVGAGI. The CDR3 loop spans 13 amino acids.

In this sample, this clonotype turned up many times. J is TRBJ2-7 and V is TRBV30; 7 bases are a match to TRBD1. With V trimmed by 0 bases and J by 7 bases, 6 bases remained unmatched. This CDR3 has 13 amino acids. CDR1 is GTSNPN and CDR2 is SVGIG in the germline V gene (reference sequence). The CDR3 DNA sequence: TGTGCCTGGAGTGTGGGACAGCTAACGGAGCAGTACTTC. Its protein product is CAWSVGQLTEQYF. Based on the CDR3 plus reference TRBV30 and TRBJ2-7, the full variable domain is SQTIHQWPATLVQPVGSPLSLECTVEGTSNPNLYWYRQAAGRGLQLLFYSVGIGQISSEVPQNLSASRPQDRQFILSSKKLLLSDSGFYLCAWSVGQLTEQYFGPGTRLTVT.